Given below is one T cell receptor beta chain in context. Antigen unknown. A universal primer site was incorporated via template switching, and the cDNA contained unique molecular identifiers. TCRdb fed the 5' RACE reads into MiXCR, producing one record per CDR3 protein. The sample includes approximately 630,000 distinct CDR3 sequences, under 8.5% of them seen just once. The sample belongs to a study of identical twins. CDR1 and CDR2 (germline): MNHEY, SVGEGT. The V and J ends lost 2 bases and 5 bases, in that order; junction bases with no gene match: 3. The CDR3 totals 13 residues. Study-level findings and limits: The more abundant beta clonotypes in cord blood had fewer insertions, and memory repertoires did not show this. Analyses of zero insertions could, in part, be confounded by invariant MAIT and iNKT cells.

Separately, the same data were catalogued under a study of yellow fever vaccine responses in identical twins.

This chain uses TRBV6-2 or TRBV6-3 with TRBJ2-7; 7 bases match TRBD2. The receptor was isolated from a woman younger than 30 in good health. The sequenced sample consisted of PBMCs. The CDR3 is CASSYRGVHEQYV. As DNA, the CDR3 is TGTGCCAGCAGTTACCGGGGGGTTCACGAGCAGTACGTC.